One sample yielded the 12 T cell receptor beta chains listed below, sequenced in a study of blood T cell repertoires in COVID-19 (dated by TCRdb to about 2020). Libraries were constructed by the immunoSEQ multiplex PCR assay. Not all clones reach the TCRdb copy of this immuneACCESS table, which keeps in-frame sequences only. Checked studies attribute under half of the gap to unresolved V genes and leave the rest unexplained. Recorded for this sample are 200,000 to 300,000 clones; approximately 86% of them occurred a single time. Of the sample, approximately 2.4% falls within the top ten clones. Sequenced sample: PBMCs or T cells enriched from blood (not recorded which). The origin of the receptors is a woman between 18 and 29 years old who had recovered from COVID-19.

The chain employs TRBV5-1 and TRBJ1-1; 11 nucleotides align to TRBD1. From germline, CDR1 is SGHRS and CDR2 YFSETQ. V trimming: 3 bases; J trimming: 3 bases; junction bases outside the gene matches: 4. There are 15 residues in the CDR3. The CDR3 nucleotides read TGCGCCAGCAGCTGGGGGACAGGGGGAGACACTGAAGCTTTCTTT. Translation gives CASSWGTGGDTEAFF. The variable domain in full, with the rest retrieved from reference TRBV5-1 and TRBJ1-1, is KAGVTQTPRYLIKTRGQQVTLSCSPISGHRSVSWYQQTPGQGLQFLFEYFSETQRNKGNFPGRFSGRQFSNSRSEMNVSTLELGDSALYLCASSWGTGGDTEAFFGQGTRLTVV.

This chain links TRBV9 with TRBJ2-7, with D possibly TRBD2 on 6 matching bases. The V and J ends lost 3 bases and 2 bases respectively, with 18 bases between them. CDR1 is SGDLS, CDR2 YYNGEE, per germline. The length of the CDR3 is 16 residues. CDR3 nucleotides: TGTGCCAGCAGCGCCCTGTGGGCAGGAGGGCCCTACGAGCAGTACTTC. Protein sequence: CASSALWAGGPYEQYF.

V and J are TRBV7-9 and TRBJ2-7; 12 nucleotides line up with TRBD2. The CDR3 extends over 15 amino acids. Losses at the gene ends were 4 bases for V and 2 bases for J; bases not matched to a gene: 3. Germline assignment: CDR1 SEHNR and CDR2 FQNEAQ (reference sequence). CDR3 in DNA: TGTGCCAGCAGCTCCACTAGCGGGAGGCCCTACGAGCAGTACTTC. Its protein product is CASSSTSGRPYEQYF. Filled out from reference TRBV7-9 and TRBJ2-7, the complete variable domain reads DTGVSQNPRHKITKRGQNVTFRCDPISEHNRLYWYRQTLGQGPEFLTYFQNEAQLEKSRLLSDRFSAERPKGSFSTLEIQRTEQGDSAMYLCASSSTSGRPYEQYFGPGTRLTVT.

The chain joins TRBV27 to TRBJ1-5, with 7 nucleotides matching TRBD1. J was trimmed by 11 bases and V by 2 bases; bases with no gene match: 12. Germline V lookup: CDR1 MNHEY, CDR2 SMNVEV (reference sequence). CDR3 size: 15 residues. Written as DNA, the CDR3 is TGTGCCAGCAGTTTAACGGCGACAGGGACGGGGGCCCAGCATTTT. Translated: CASSLTATGTGAQHF.

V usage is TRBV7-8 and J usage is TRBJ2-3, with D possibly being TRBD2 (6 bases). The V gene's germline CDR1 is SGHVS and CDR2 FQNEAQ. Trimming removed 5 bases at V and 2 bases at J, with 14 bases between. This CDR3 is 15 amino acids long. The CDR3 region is CASSPLAGNTDTQYF. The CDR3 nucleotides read TGTGCCAGCAGCCCCTTGGCGGGGAACACAGATACGCAGTATTTT.

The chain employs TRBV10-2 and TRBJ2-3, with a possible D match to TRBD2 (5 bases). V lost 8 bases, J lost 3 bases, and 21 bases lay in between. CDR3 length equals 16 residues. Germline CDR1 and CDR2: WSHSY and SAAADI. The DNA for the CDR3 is TGCGCCAGCGGGTCGGGTCCGGCCGGACTGACAGATACGCAGTATTTT. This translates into CASGSGPAGLTDTQYF.

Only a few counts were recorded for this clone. The CDR3 bases are TGTGCCAGCAGCCCGACGGGCGGGAGACCACCGCGGCAGTACTTC. The encoded protein is CASSPTGGRPPRQYF. V and J are TRBV11-2 and TRBJ2-7, with 7 nucleotides matching TRBD2. The CDR3 has 15 residues. CDR1 is SGHAT, CDR2 FQNNGV, per germline. V lost 5 bases to trimming and J lost 9 bases; unmatched junction nucleotides: 16.

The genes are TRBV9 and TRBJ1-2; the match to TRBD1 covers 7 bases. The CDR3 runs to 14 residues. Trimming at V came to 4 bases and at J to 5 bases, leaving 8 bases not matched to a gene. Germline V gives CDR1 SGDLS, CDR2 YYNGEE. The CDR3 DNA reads TGTGCCAGCAGCACTCACAGGGGAGAGTATGGCTACACCTTC. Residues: CASSTHRGEYGYTF. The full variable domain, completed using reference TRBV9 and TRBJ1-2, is DSGVTQTPKHLITATGQRVTLRCSPRSGDLSVYWYQQSLDQGLQFLIQYYNGEERAKGNILERFSAQQFPDLHSELNLSSLELGDSALYFCASSTHRGEYGYTFGSGTRLTVV.

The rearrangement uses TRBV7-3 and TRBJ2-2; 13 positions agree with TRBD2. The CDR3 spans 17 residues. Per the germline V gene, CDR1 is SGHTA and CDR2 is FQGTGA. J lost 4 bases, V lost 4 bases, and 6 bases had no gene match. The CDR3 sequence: CASSWTSGSWRTGELFF. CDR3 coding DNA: TGTGCCAGCAGCTGGACTAGCGGGAGTTGGCGCACCGGGGAGCTGTTTTTT.

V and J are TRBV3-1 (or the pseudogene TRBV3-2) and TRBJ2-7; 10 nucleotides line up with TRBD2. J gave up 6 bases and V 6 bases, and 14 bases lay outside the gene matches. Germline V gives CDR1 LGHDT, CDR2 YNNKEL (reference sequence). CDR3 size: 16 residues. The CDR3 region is CASSHQYDLAGVEQYF. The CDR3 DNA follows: TGTGCCAGCAGTCACCAATATGATCTAGCGGGAGTCGAGCAGTACTTC.

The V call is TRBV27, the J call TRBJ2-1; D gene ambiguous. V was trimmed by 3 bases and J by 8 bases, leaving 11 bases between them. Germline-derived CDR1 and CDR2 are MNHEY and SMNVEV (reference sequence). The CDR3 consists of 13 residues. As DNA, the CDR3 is TGTGCCAGCAGTTTCACGGCAGAGGATGAGCAGTTCTTC. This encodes CASSFTAEDEQFF.

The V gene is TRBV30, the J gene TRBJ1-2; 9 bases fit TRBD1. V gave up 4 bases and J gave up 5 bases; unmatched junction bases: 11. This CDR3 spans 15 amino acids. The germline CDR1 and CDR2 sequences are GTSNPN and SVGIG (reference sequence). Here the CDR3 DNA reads TGTGCCTGGACTTGGGCGGGACAGGGACTATATGGCTACACCTTC. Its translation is CAWTWAGQGLYGYTF.